A selection of T cell receptor beta chains follows, all from one sample in a study of T-cell reconstitution after alpha-beta-depleted transplantation in children. TCRdb re-called the PCR reads with MiXCR, one entry per CDR3 protein. This sample has 100,000 or so distinct CDR3 sequences, with roughly a sixth found just once. The sample consisted of PBMCs, mostly from graft donor cells, taken 180 days after TCRalphabeta/CD19-depleted stem cell transplant. The receptors were gathered from a male patient aged 2 to 9 who had a stem cell transplant for acute lymphoblastic leukemia, so the T cells may come from the graft donor. The CDR3 runs from the conserved cysteine through the conserved F or W. The D gene is left open where the match is weak. The size entry is marked missing in some rows and otherwise reads once, few, many or a size class.

>TRBV7-2|.|TRBJ2-1|.
CASSLVGTSSYNEQFF
TGTGCCAGCAGCTTAGTCGGCACCAGCTCCTACAATGAGCAGTTCTTC
>TRBV12-3/TRBV12-4|few|TRBJ1-1|.
CASSPRGLETEAFF
TGTGCCAGCAGCCCCAGGGGCCTGGAAACTGAAGCTTTCTTT
>TRBV7-8|.|TRBJ2-5|.
CASSPGWEETHYF
TGTGCCAGCAGCCCAGGGTGGGAAGAGACCCACTACTTC
>TRBV24-1|.|TRBJ2-5|.
CATSDFAWGTQYF
TGTGCCACCAGTGATTTTGCGTGGGGGACCCAGTACTTC
>TRBV12-3/TRBV12-4|.|TRBJ2-1|TRBD2
CASSSGTSGGLGYNEQFF
TGTGCCAGCAGTTCGGGGACTAGCGGGGGGTTAGGTTACAATGAGCAGTTCTTC
>TRBV6-1|.|TRBJ2-7|.
CASYPLTGTLGYEQYF
TGTGCCAGCTATCCTCTCACCGGGACCCTGGGCTACGAGCAGTACTTC
>TRBV27|few|TRBJ2-7|.
CASRLNIKDEQYF
TGTGCCAGCAGACTCAACATCAAAGACGAGCAGTACTTC
>TRBV7-8|.|TRBJ2-4|TRBD2
CASSLRGGLANIQYF
TGTGCCAGCAGCTTACGGGGGGGACTAGCGAACATTCAGTACTTC
>TRBV6-5|few|TRBJ2-2|.
CASSYSRRGAGELFF
TGTGCCAGCAGTTACTCTAGGCGGGGAGCCGGGGAGCTGTTTTTT
>TRBV12-3/TRBV12-4|few|TRBJ1-2|.
CASKQVFYGYTF
TGTGCCAGCAAACAGGTCTTCTATGGCTACACCTTC
>TRBV27|many|TRBJ2-7|.
CASSPPSYEQYF
TGTGCCAGCAGTCCTCCCTCCTACGAGCAGTACTTC
>TRBV12-3/TRBV12-4|few|TRBJ1-2|.
CASSLRGEGYGYTF
TGTGCCAGCAGTTTACGGGGTGAAGGCTATGGCTACACCTTC
>TRBV12-3/TRBV12-4|.|TRBJ2-5|.
CASRNRGGETQYF
TGTGCCAGCAGGAACAGGGGGGGAGAGACCCAGTACTTC
>TRBV6-5|.|TRBJ2-1|.
CASSFGRGRNEQFF
TGTGCCAGCAGTTTTGGGAGGGGGCGAAATGAGCAGTTCTTC
>TRBV5-1|few|TRBJ2-3|.
CASSYGPADITDTQYF
TGCGCCAGCAGTTATGGCCCTGCGGACATCACAGATACGCAGTATTTT
>TRBV7-6|few|TRBJ1-1|.
CASSFGQRGTEAFF
TGTGCCAGCAGCTTTGGCCAAAGAGGAACTGAAGCTTTCTTT
>TRBV27|.|TRBJ1-2|.
CASSLSLVLTNYGWDGYTF
TGTGCCAGCAGTTTATCGCTGGTCTTGACTAACTATGGCTGGGATGGCTACACCTTC
>TRBV11-2|.|TRBJ2-7|.
CASSLVGAKAGSYEQYF
TGTGCCAGCAGCTTAGTCGGGGCAAAGGCGGGATCCTACGAGCAGTACTTC
>TRBV20-1|.|TRBJ1-2|TRBD1
CSARVPGTGTFYGYTF
TGCAGTGCTAGAGTGCCTGGGACAGGGACATTTTATGGCTACACCTTC
>TRBV27|many|TRBJ1-1|.
CASSSPKATLRTEAFF
TGTGCCAGCAGTTCCCCAAAAGCCACTCTTCGAACTGAAGCTTTCTTT
>TRBV12-3/TRBV12-4|few|TRBJ2-7|.
CASSLVEGEQYF
TGTGCCAGCAGTTTAGTGGAAGGCGAGCAGTACTTC
>TRBV25-1|many|TRBJ1-1|.
CASTWGNTEAFF
TGTGCCAGCACTTGGGGAAACACTGAAGCTTTCTTT
>TRBV6-2/TRBV6-3|.|TRBJ1-5|.
CASSQGGPQHF
TGTGCCAGCAGTCAAGGAGGACCCCAGCATTTT
>TRBV4-3|few|TRBJ1-6|.
CASSDGANSPLHF
TGCGCCAGCAGCGACGGGGCCAATTCACCCCTCCACTTT
>TRBV12-3/TRBV12-4|few|TRBJ2-5|.
CASSLRLYETQYF
TGTGCCAGCAGTTTACGACTCTACGAGACCCAGTACTTC
>TRBV29-1|.|TRBJ2-7|.
CSVSAGDYEQYF
TGCAGCGTTTCCGCAGGCGACTACGAGCAGTACTTC
>TRBV3-1|.|TRBJ2-7|TRBD2
CASSQVWVAGDLSYEQYF
TGTGCCAGCAGCCAAGTCTGGGTAGCGGGAGACTTGAGCTACGAGCAGTACTTC
>TRBV20-1|.|TRBJ2-1|TRBD1
CSTGDPDEQFF
TGCAGTACAGGGGACCCCGATGAGCAGTTCTTC
>TRBV5-1|few|TRBJ2-7|TRBD1
CASSLEGGHEQYF
TGCGCCAGCAGCTTGGAAGGGGGCCACGAGCAGTACTTC
>TRBV5-8|.|TRBJ2-1|.
CASSFRGDEQFF
TGTGCCAGCAGCTTCAGGGGAGATGAGCAGTTCTTC
>TRBV5-1|few|TRBJ1-5|.
CASSLAPGVQPQHF
TGCGCCAGCAGCTTGGCCCCCGGGGTGCAGCCCCAGCATTTT
>TRBV20-1|.|TRBJ2-1|.
CSAREIRWDEQFF
TGCAGTGCTAGAGAAATTCGGTGGGATGAGCAGTTCTTC
>TRBV3-1|.|TRBJ2-3|.
CASSRTWGSTDTQYF
TGTGCCAGCAGCCGAACGTGGGGGAGCACAGATACGCAGTATTTT
>TRBV5-5|few|TRBJ2-7|.
CASSSGPISVSYF
TGTGCCAGCAGCTCAGGACCGATAAGCGTCAGTTACTTC
>TRBV6-5|medium-sized|TRBJ2-1|.
CASEDSSYNEQFF
TGTGCCAGCGAGGACAGCTCCTACAATGAGCAGTTCTTC
>TRBV10-3|.|TRBJ2-2|.
CATVGGPLPGELFF
TGTGCCACCGTGGGGGGGCCTTTGCCCGGGGAGCTGTTTTTT
>TRBV7-9|few|TRBJ2-3|.
CASSPRIPPSTDTQYF
TGTGCCAGCAGCCCAAGGATCCCCCCTAGCACAGATACGCAGTATTTT
>TRBV7-6|few|TRBJ1-1|.
CASSLAQGRNTEAFF
TGTGCCAGCAGCTTGGCACAGGGCCGGAACACTGAAGCTTTCTTT
>TRBV20-1|few|TRBJ2-5|.
CSAYKDQETQYF
TGCAGTGCTTACAAGGACCAAGAGACCCAGTACTTC
>TRBV4-3|.|TRBJ2-7|TRBD1
CASSPWTGAREQYF
TGCGCCAGCAGCCCCTGGACAGGGGCTAGGGAGCAGTACTTC